The clone carrying this T cell receptor (beta chain) has more than one count but fewer than ten. Its antigen is still unknown. TCRdb reprocessed the reads via MiXCR and lists one record per CDR3 protein. This sample carries about 14,000 distinct CDR3 sequences, 20% of them seen once, and the ten largest clones take under 6.5%. Trimming shortened V by 6 bases and J by 4 bases, and 12 bases separated the two germline ends. The CDR3 has 13 amino acids. The source of the sample is a study of liver allograft versus peripheral blood T cells. Across the whole study: The authors compared T cell receptor repertoires in transplanted livers with recipients' peripheral blood repertoires.

Overall study findings and caveats: Repertoires of T cell receptors in liver allografts reportedly differed from peripheral blood repertoires.

The chain combines TRBV12-3 or TRBV12-4 with TRBJ1-2, with TRBD1 as a possible D gene (6 bases). The sequence was collected from a human patient who had a liver transplant. Part of the T cell pool may stem from the graft donor. CDR3 amino acids: CASRRGGGYGYTF. The CDR3 region has the DNA TGTGCCAGCAGGCGAGGGGGGGGCTATGGCTACACCTTC.